Below, one T cell receptor beta chain is given with its context. This entry is derived from a study of blood T cell repertoires in COVID-19. Turning to the study itself: Nucleic acid was either cDNA or gDNA, and it came from T cells, B-cell-depleted T cells, or PBMCs.

Authors' data handling: Estimates of nucleated cell counts were drawn from the amplification of reference gene primers. TCRdb's copy holds only in-frame clones and misses some; the assay was immunoSEQ multiplex PCR. V and J calls and clone size are as listed in that table; D and trimming were resolved from the DNA. The sample lists around 230,000 clones, around 85% occurring once. Sequencing was carried out using peripheral blood. This receptor was obtained from a man in his forties or fifties with acute or convalescent COVID-19.

The CDR3 is CASSPKHDQPQHF. CDR3 coding DNA: TGTGCCAGCTCACCCAAGCATGATCAGCCCCAGCATTTT. The chain carries TRBV18 and TRBJ1-5; unclear D gene. V dropped 3 bases and J dropped 5 bases, with 8 bases sitting between them. Germline V gene data show CDR1 as KGHSH and CDR2 as LQKENI. This CDR3 comprises 13 residues. The full variable domain, with the rest looked up from reference TRBV18 and TRBJ1-5, is NAGVMQNPRHLVRRRGQEARLRCSPMKGHSHVYWYRQLPEEGLKFMVYLQKENIIDESGMPKERFSAEFPKEGPSILRIQQVVRGDSAAYFCASSPKHDQPQHFGDGTRLSIL.